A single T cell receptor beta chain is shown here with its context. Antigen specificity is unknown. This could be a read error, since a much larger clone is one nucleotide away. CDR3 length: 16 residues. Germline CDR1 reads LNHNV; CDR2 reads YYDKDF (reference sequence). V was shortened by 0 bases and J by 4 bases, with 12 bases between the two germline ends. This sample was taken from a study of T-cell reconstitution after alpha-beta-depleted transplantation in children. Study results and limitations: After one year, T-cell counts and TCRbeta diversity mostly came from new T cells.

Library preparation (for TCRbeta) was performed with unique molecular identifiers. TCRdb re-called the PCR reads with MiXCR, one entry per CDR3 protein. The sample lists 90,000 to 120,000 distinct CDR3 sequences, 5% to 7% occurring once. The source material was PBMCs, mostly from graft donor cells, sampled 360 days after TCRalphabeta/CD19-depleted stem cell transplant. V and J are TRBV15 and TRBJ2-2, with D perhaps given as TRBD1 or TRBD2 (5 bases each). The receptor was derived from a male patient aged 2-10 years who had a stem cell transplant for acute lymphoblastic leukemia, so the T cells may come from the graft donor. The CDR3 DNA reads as TGTGCCACCAGCAGAGATTACAAGGGGACCACCGGGGAGCTGTTTTTT. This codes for CATSRDYKGTTGELFF.